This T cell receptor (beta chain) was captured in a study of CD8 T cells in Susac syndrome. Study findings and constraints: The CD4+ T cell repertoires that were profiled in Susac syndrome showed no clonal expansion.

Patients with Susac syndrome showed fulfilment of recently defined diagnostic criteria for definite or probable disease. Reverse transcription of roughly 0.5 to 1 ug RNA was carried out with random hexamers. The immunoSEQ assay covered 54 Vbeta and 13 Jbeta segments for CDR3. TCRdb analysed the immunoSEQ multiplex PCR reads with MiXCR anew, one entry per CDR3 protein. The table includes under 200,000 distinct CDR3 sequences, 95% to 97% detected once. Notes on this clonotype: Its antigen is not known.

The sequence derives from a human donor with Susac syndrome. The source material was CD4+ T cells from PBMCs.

The CDR3 loop is CASSPPREFYNEQFF. The CDR3 DNA is TGCGCCAGCAGCCCACCCCGGGAGTTCTACAATGAGCAGTTCTTC. The chain links TRBV5-1 to TRBJ2-1; TRBD2 might be the D (6 bases). The CDR3 loop spans 15 amino acids. V lost 4 bases to trimming and J lost 3 bases, with 14 bases between them. Germline V gene data show CDR1 as SGHRS and CDR2 as YFSETQ.